One and the same sample provided the 15 T cell receptor beta chains below, sequenced in a study of T cells after yellow fever vaccination. TCRdb ran MiXCR on the 5' RACE reads and lists one entry per CDR3 protein. The sample includes 310,000 or so distinct CDR3 sequences, 6.8% of them seen just once. The sample here was PBMCs, taken about 49 days after the first yellow fever vaccination. The receptors shown here come from a man younger than 35 who received the YFV17D yellow fever vaccine.

This clonotype came up many times. This sequence joins TRBV5-1 and TRBJ2-2; 11 bases align to TRBD1. Germline CDR1 reads SGHRS; CDR2 reads YFSETQ. V shed 3 bases, J shed 4 bases, and the junction held 2 bases outside the gene matches. The CDR3 runs 15 residues. The CDR3 loop is CASSWGTGGTGELFF. Written as DNA, the CDR3 is TGCGCCAGCAGCTGGGGGACAGGGGGCACCGGGGAGCTGTTTTTT.

This clonotype was seen at least ten times. The CDR3 is CSVVFGTGGYYEQYF. The CDR3 DNA is TGCAGCGTTGTGTTCGGGACAGGGGGTTACTACGAGCAGTACTTC. This chain uses TRBV29-1 with TRBJ2-7, with 11 bases aligning to TRBD1. V shed 4 bases, J shed 3 bases, and the junction held 8 bases outside the gene matches. Germline V gene lookup returns CDR1 SQVTM and CDR2 ANQGSEA. The CDR3 totals 15 residues.

This clonotype appeared a few times. The rearrangement links TRBV12-3 or TRBV12-4 to TRBJ2-1; possible D gene TRBD2, 6 bases. The CDR3 has 15 residues. The V and J ends lost 5 bases and 6 bases respectively, with 17 bases between them. CDR3 in DNA: TGTGCCAGCAGTGGATGGACTACCTCTGGCAATGAGCAGTTCTTC. Residues: CASSGWTTSGNEQFF.

This clonotype was observed a handful of times. This chain links TRBV24-1 with TRBJ2-1, with 10 bases that match TRBD2. CDR1 is KGHDR and CDR2 is SFDVKD in the germline V gene. The CDR3 contains 14 residues. V dropped 5 bases and J dropped 8; count of bases not matched to a gene: 5. CDR3 nucleotides: TGTGCCACCAGTGTAGCGGGGGGTGGCGATGAGCAGTTCTTC. This sequence encodes CATSVAGGGDEQFF.

The rearrangement links TRBV18 to TRBJ2-5; D ambiguous. CDR1 KGHSH and CDR2 LQKENI come from the germline V gene. V was clipped by 0 bases and J by 5 bases, with 13 bases between them. CDR3 length: 15 residues. The CDR3 region is CASSPPSKRRETQYF. CDR3 DNA: TGTGCCAGCTCACCACCGTCAAAGCGAAGGGAGACCCAGTACTTC.

The chain links TRBV24-1 to TRBJ1-2; D is ambiguous. With 5 bases removed from V and 3 bases from J, the gap between germline ends came to 9 bases. The V gene's germline CDR1 is KGHDR and CDR2 SFDVKD. The length of the CDR3 is 13 residues. The CDR3 sequence: CATSGGQDYGYTF. DNA for the CDR3: TGTGCCACCAGTGGAGGGCAGGACTATGGCTACACCTTC.

A few counts support this clonotype. The chain has TRBV27 and TRBJ2-1; the match to TRBD2 covers 8 bases. Germline CDR1 is MNHEY and CDR2 is SMNVEV (reference sequence). This CDR3 contains 16 residues. J gave up 5 bases and V 6 bases, and 12 bases lay outside the gene matches. The CDR3 DNA reads as TGTGCCAGCAGCCGCCCCGGGTCGGGGGGGGACAATGAGCAGTTCTTC. It specifies CASSRPGSGGDNEQFF.

The count of this clonotype is one. At one end, the junction sequence differs from germline, possibly due to a read error. The CDR3 nucleotides read TGCAGCGTACCTTGGGGTAGTCAAGCTCTCTTT. Its protein product is CSVPWGSQALF. The rearrangement joins TRBV29-1 to TRBJ1-1; unclear D gene. The germline V gene encodes CDR1 SQVTM and CDR2 ANQGSEA. This CDR3 region has 11 residues.

The V and J genes are TRBV6-5 and TRBJ2-7, with 9 bases that match TRBD1. Trimming removed 2 bases from V and 0 bases from J; junction bases left unmatched: 8. CDR3 length equals 17 residues. Germline-derived CDR1 and CDR2 are MNHEY and SVGAGI. The CDR3 sequence is CASSYTSGTGSSYEQYF. Written as DNA, the CDR3 is TGTGCCAGCAGTTACACGTCCGGGACAGGGAGCTCCTACGAGCAGTACTTC.

Here the CDR3 reads CASSLEPLNEQYV. CDR3 DNA sequence: TGCGCCAGCAGCTTGGAGCCCCTCAACGAGCAGTACGTC. The rearrangement joins TRBV5-1 to TRBJ2-7, with unresolved D. Germline V gene sequence: CDR1 SGHRS, CDR2 YFSETQ. CDR3 size: 13 residues. Trimming pared 0 bases from V and 5 bases from J, leaving 9 bases between.

This clonotype was seen many times. V is TRBV11-2 and J is TRBJ2-4, with D perhaps matching TRBD2 (6 bases). From germline, CDR1 is SGHAT and CDR2 FQNNGV. This CDR3 has 20 residues. Trimming shortened V by 6 bases and J by 0 bases, and 27 bases separated the two germline ends. The CDR3 region is CASSEVGGELITSAKNIQYF. The CDR3 DNA reads as TGTGCCAGCAGTGAAGTGGGCGGGGAACTCATAACTTCAGCCAAAAACATTCAGTACTTC.

The J gene is TRBJ2-7, the V gene TRBV4-3; 13 nucleotides agree with TRBD2. The CDR3 spans 18 residues. Germline loops: CDR1 LGHNA, CDR2 YSLEER. Trimming cost V 1 base and J 3 bases; bases outside gene matches: 9. This chain's CDR3 is CASSQGGTSGGAGYEQYF. CDR3 nucleotide sequence: TGCGCCAGCAGCCAAGGAGGAACTAGCGGGGGGGCCGGCTACGAGCAGTACTTC.

This clonotype has a handful of counts. V gene TRBV19 combines with J gene TRBJ2-1; D unresolved. There are 13 residues in the CDR3. Trimming stripped 8 bases from V and 10 bases from J, with 18 bases between. The germline gives CDR1 LNHDA, CDR2 SQIVND (reference sequence). The CDR3 region has the DNA TGTGCCAGTTGTCCCTCCATCGTCGGGGAGCAGTTCTTC. Encoded protein: CASCPSIVGEQFF.

In its sample, this clonotype was seen a few times. The chain recombines TRBV28 with TRBJ1-4; D unclear. CDR1 and CDR2 (germline): MDHEN, SYDVKM. This CDR3 has 15 residues. Trimming cost V 3 bases and J 0 bases, with 8 bases left between them. CDR3 loop: CASSLSGATNEKLFF. The DNA of the CDR3 is TGTGCCAGCAGTTTGTCCGGAGCAACTAATGAAAAACTGTTTTTT.

This sequence joins TRBV7-2 and TRBJ1-5; the D gene is possibly TRBD1 (5 bases). Germline values: CDR1 SGHTA, CDR2 FQGNSA. The CDR3 spans 16 residues. The V end lost 1 base, the J end lost 7 bases, and 17 bases lay between the germline ends. Here the CDR3 DNA reads TGTGCCAGCAGCTTAGATTCGGGGGGTTGGCGACAGCCCCAGCATTTT. It is translated as CASSLDSGGWRQPQHF.